Below are 21 T cell receptor beta chains sequenced from a single sample in a study of shared clonotypes between healthy human individuals. The table came from immunoSEQ multiplex PCR; TCRdb's copy has only in-frame clones and leaves some out. The repertoire holds approximately 590,000 clones, with roughly 96% as singletons. Selected positively for CCR7 and CD45RO-negative, naive CD8 cells excluded terminally differentiated effector memory CD45RA+ cells. Sequencing used naive CD8+ T cells sorted from blood. All receptors come from a woman aged 25-40 years in good health.

The V and J genes are TRBV5-4 and TRBJ2-1, with D perhaps assigned TRBD1 or TRBD2 (5 bases each). Germline loops: CDR1 SGHNT, CDR2 YYREEE (reference sequence). The CDR3 loop spans 13 amino acids. The germline V and J ends were trimmed by 7 bases and 5 bases, with 13 bases remaining between them. CDR3 sequence: CASALPGHNEQFF. The CDR3 DNA reads as TGTGCCAGCGCATTACCGGGACACAATGAGCAGTTCTTC.

The rearrangement joins TRBV15 to TRBJ2-3; no clear D. The ends were cut back, 6 bases at V and 2 bases at J, with 21 bases in the middle. Looked up from germline, CDR1 is LNHNV and CDR2 is YYDKDF (reference sequence). The CDR3 length is 17 residues. The DNA for the CDR3 is TGTGCCACCAGGAACCCCCGGTCGGCGGTCGACACAGATACGCAGTATTTT. This translates into CATRNPRSAVDTDTQYF.

V and J are TRBV11-1 and TRBJ2-5, with 9 bases fitting TRBD2. CDR1 is SGHAT, CDR2 FQDESV, per germline (reference sequence). The CDR3 is 16 amino acids. The V segment lost 5 bases and the J segment 1 base; nucleotides outside the gene matches: 8. The CDR3 sequence is CASSPGLATFQETQYF. In nucleotides, the CDR3 is TGTGCCAGCAGCCCCGGACTAGCGACTTTCCAAGAGACCCAGTACTTC.

As to this clone: Other DNA sequences in this specimen translate into the identical CDR3. The chain couples TRBV27 to TRBJ2-1; 16 bases are shared with TRBD2. V dropped 6 bases and J dropped 8; count of bases not matched to a gene: 4. Germline assignment: CDR1 MNHEY and CDR2 SMNVEV (reference sequence). This CDR3 spans 15 amino acids. Here the CDR3 reads CASSLGTSGRDEQFF. CDR3 nucleotides: TGTGCCAGCAGCCTAGGGACTAGCGGGAGGGATGAGCAGTTCTTC.

This clone was seen just once. This CDR3 reads CASSDGAGAQHF. CDR3 nucleotide sequence: TGTGCCAGCAGCGATGGGGCGGGAGCCCAGCATTTT. This chain joins TRBV9 and TRBJ1-5; maybe TRBD1 (5 bases). In germline, CDR1 is SGDLS, CDR2 YYNGEE. CDR3 size: 12 residues. V was clipped by 3 bases and J by 11 bases, with 12 bases between them. Drawing the rest from reference TRBV9 and TRBJ1-5, the complete variable domain is DSGVTQTPKHLITATGQRVTLRCSPRSGDLSVYWYQQSLDQGLQFLIQYYNGEERAKGNILERFSAQQFPDLHSELNLSSLELGDSALYFCASSDGAGAQHFGDGTRLSIL.

This chain joins TRBV28 and TRBJ2-7; D call uncertain. CDR1 is MDHEN, CDR2 SYDVKM, per germline. The CDR3 spans 11 residues. With 5 bases removed from V and 6 bases from J, the gap between germline ends came to 8 bases. Written as DNA, the CDR3 is TGTGCCAGCAGTGAACGGCGCGAGCAGTACTTC. Translated, it gives CASSERREQYF.

V and J are TRBV11-1 and TRBJ2-7, with D tentatively TRBD1 or TRBD2 (5 bases each). Germline assignment: CDR1 SGHAT and CDR2 FQDESV (reference sequence). CDR3 length: 14 residues. The germline V and J ends were trimmed by 5 bases and 2 bases, with 13 bases remaining between them. CDR3: CASSGVGPTYEQYF. DNA for the CDR3: TGTGCCAGCAGCGGTGTGGGACCAACCTACGAGCAGTACTTC.

This chain joins TRBV28 and TRBJ2-1, with no clear D. This CDR3 has 12 amino acids. The germline V gene has CDR1 MDHEN and CDR2 SYDVKM. V shed 3 bases and J shed 12 bases, with 12 bases lying between them. The CDR3 region is CASSFSSQMQFF. The CDR3 DNA reads as TGTGCCAGCAGTTTCAGTTCGCAAATGCAGTTCTTC.

The CDR3 region has the DNA TGTGCCAGCAGCTTGGCCTCGGCGGAGTACGAGCAGTACTTC. As protein: CASSLASAEYEQYF. The chain recombines TRBV5-4 with TRBJ2-7; no clear D. V lost 0 bases to trimming and J lost 4 bases, with 11 bases between them. The CDR3 spans 14 residues. Germline values: CDR1 SGHNT, CDR2 YYREEE (reference sequence).

This clone occurred a few times. At the DNA level, this CDR3 is encoded by other sequences in the same sample as well. The chain recombines TRBV19 with TRBJ2-7, with TRBD1 matching 11 bases. V lost 5 bases to trimming and J lost 3 bases; unmatched junction nucleotides: 3. CDR1 and CDR2 from the germline V gene are LNHDA and SQIVND (reference sequence). CDR3 size: 14 residues. CDR3 protein: CASSAGTGGYEQYF. The CDR3 bases are TGTGCCAGTAGTGCAGGGACAGGGGGCTACGAGCAGTACTTC.

The chain couples TRBV19 to TRBJ2-4, with unresolved D. With 4 bases removed from V and 0 bases from J, the gap between germline ends came to 7 bases. From germline, CDR1 is LNHDA and CDR2 SQIVND (reference sequence). There are 14 residues in the CDR3. The CDR3 nucleotides are TGTGCCAGTAGTACCTGGTTAGCCAAAAACATTCAGTACTTC. It is translated as CASSTWLAKNIQYF. The entire variable domain, with the rest obtained from reference TRBV19 and TRBJ2-4, is as follows: DGGITQSPKYLFRKEGQNVTLSCEQNLNHDAMYWYRQDPGQGLRLIYYSQIVNDFQKGDIAEGYSVSREKKESFPLTVTSAQKNPTAFYLCASSTWLAKNIQYFGAGTRLSVL.

Concerning this clone: This sample also contains other DNA sequences that code for the same CDR3. The chain recombines TRBV27 with TRBJ1-5, with 8 nucleotides matching TRBD1. The CDR3 extends over 13 amino acids. The germline V gene has CDR1 MNHEY and CDR2 SMNVEV (reference sequence). V gave up 8 bases and J gave up 6 bases; unmatched junction bases: 6. The DNA of the CDR3 is TGTGCCAGCCGACAGGGGACGGGTCAGCCCCAGCATTTT. Translated: CASRQGTGQPQHF.

This sequence joins TRBV27 and TRBJ2-2; D gene ambiguous. Germline CDR1 MNHEY, CDR2 SMNVEV (reference sequence). The CDR3 length is 14 residues. Trimming cost V 5 bases and J 5 bases, with 12 bases left between them. CDR3: CASSIIRSTGELFF. CDR3 DNA: TGTGCCAGCAGTATAATCAGATCGACCGGGGAGCTGTTTTTT.

The J gene is TRBJ1-2, the V gene TRBV11-1, with no clear D. The V and J ends lost 5 bases and 8 bases respectively, with 24 bases between them. The CDR3 is 16 residues long. The germline gives CDR1 SGHAT, CDR2 FQDESV (reference sequence). The CDR3 sequence is CASSPAPTPGQGGYTF. The CDR3 DNA follows: TGTGCCAGCAGCCCCGCCCCGACACCTGGGCAAGGCGGCTACACCTTC.

The chain couples TRBV18 to TRBJ1-5; D is uncertain. The CDR3 consists of 17 residues. Germline V CDR1 and CDR2: KGHSH, LQKENI. Trimming took off 2 bases at V and 5 bases at J, with 19 bases between the two ends. This chain's CDR3 is CASSPVERPQQDQPQHF. Here the CDR3 DNA reads TGTGCCAGCTCACCAGTTGAGCGGCCCCAGCAGGATCAGCCCCAGCATTTT.

For this clone: Different DNA sequences within this sample yield the same CDR3. The V and J genes are TRBV28 and TRBJ1-6; tentatively, D is TRBD1 (5 bases). The CDR3 sequence is 14 residues long. V lost 3 bases, J lost 5 bases, and 8 bases lay in between. Germline V gives CDR1 MDHEN, CDR2 SYDVKM. CDR3 sequence reads: CASSFGTDNSPLHF. The CDR3 DNA reads as TGTGCCAGCAGTTTTGGGACGGATAATTCACCCCTCCACTTT.

V and J are TRBV25-1 and TRBJ2-1, with 8 bases matching TRBD2. The CDR3 consists of 16 residues. J was trimmed by 2 bases and V by 3 bases; bases with no gene match: 6. CDR1 MGHDK and CDR2 SYGVNS come from the germline V gene. In nucleotides, the CDR3 is TGTGCCAGCAGTGATTCTTATAGCGGGGCCTACAATGAGCAGTTCTTC. Protein sequence: CASSDSYSGAYNEQFF.

The V call is TRBV6-5, the J call TRBJ2-7, with 14 bases lining up with TRBD2. There are 15 residues in the CDR3. V lost 0 bases, J lost 7 bases, and 2 bases stayed unmatched. Looked up from germline, CDR1 is MNHEY and CDR2 is SVGAGI. CDR3 coding DNA: TGTGCCAGCAGTTACTCGACTAGCGGGAGGGGTGAGCAGTACTTC. It codes for CASSYSTSGRGEQYF.

V usage is TRBV28 and J usage is TRBJ2-7, with D perhaps matching TRBD1 or TRBD2 (6 bases each). V dropped 2 bases and J dropped 3 bases, with 14 bases sitting between them. The V gene's germline CDR1 is MDHEN and CDR2 SYDVKM. The CDR3 extends over 15 amino acids. As DNA, the CDR3 is TGTGCCAGCAGTTTAGCAAGGGGGGAGAACTACGAGCAGTACTTC. Translating it yields CASSLARGENYEQYF.

This chain joins TRBV9 and TRBJ1-5; unclear D gene. V was clipped by 0 bases and J by 4 bases, with 5 bases between them. Looked up from germline, CDR1 is SGDLS and CDR2 is YYNGEE. CDR3 size: 13 residues. The CDR3 here is CASSVGLNQPQHF. The CDR3 region has the DNA TGTGCCAGCAGCGTAGGGTTGAATCAGCCCCAGCATTTT. Together with reference TRBV9 and TRBJ1-5, the CDR3 gives the full variable domain: DSGVTQTPKHLITATGQRVTLRCSPRSGDLSVYWYQQSLDQGLQFLIQYYNGEERAKGNILERFSAQQFPDLHSELNLSSLELGDSALYFCASSVGLNQPQHFGDGTRLSIL.

This clone was seen once. This chain joins TRBV2 and TRBJ2-1; unclear D gene. CDR1 is SNHLY, CDR2 FYNNEI, per germline. Trimming shortened V by 2 bases and J by 9 bases, and 11 bases separated the two germline ends. This CDR3 has 13 residues. The CDR3: CASSEIRVAEQFF. CDR3 in DNA: TGTGCCAGCAGTGAAATCCGGGTCGCTGAGCAGTTCTTC.